The 23 T cell receptor beta chains reported below all come from one sample, sequenced in a study of Ad26.COV2.S vaccination and SARS-CoV-2 variants. Produced via immunoSEQ multiplex PCR; TCRdb's table is partial and in-frame only. Of more than 300,000 clones in the sample, around four fifths were seen once. Treatment specified: 15 to 20 received Ad26.COV2.S at low or high dose, single or two shots; 5 received placebo; per-sample allocation not given. Sampling occurred on day 63 after the first vaccine or placebo injection. The material was peripheral blood, obtained in a trial of Ad26.COV2.S vaccine versus placebo. These receptors were collected from a person aged 18-65 years who received the Ad26.COV2.S COVID-19 vaccine or a placebo.

This clone has a single count. The chain joins TRBV9 to TRBJ1-4, with D tentatively TRBD1 (6 bases). V was pared by 0 bases and J by 7 bases, with 10 bases between. The V gene's germline CDR1 is SGDLS and CDR2 YYNGEE. The CDR3 runs 14 residues. This CDR3 is CASSVGRGVEKLFF. For the CDR3, the DNA is TGTGCCAGCAGCGTAGGCAGGGGAGTTGAAAAACTGTTTTTT.

The V gene is TRBV5-4, the J gene TRBJ1-1; D not certain. V was shortened by 5 bases and J by 0 bases, with 8 bases between the two germline ends. Germline CDR1 SGHNT, CDR2 YYREEE (reference sequence). This CDR3 is built from 13 residues. The CDR3 bases are TGTGCCAGCAGACGACGGTTGAACACTGAAGCTTTCTTT. The encoded protein is CASRRRLNTEAFF.

The J gene is TRBJ1-1, the V gene TRBV19, with 7 positions matching TRBD1. In germline, CDR1 is LNHDA, CDR2 SQIVND (reference sequence). V shed 3 bases, J shed 4 bases, and the junction held 8 bases outside the gene matches. The CDR3 extends over 15 amino acids. The chain's CDR3 is CASSMQGDSRTEAFF. The DNA for the CDR3 is TGTGCCAGTAGTATGCAGGGGGATAGCCGCACTGAAGCTTTCTTT.

The chain employs TRBV29-1 and TRBJ1-1; maybe TRBD1 (5 bases). The CDR3 loop spans 12 amino acids. The V end was cut by 4 bases, the J end by 2 bases, with 8 bases between. In germline, CDR1 is SQVTM, CDR2 ANQGSEA. CDR3 sequence reads: CSVAQGNTEAFF. Written as DNA, the CDR3 is TGCAGCGTTGCCCAGGGCAACACTGAAGCTTTCTTT.

The rearrangement links TRBV19 to TRBJ1-3; D is unresolved. The germline V gene encodes CDR1 LNHDA and CDR2 SQIVND (reference sequence). V gave up 6 bases and J gave up 0 bases, with 12 bases separating them. The length of the CDR3 is 15 residues. As DNA, the CDR3 is TGTGCCAGTAGCGCGACGGAGAACTCTGGAAACACCATATATTTT. Encoded protein: CASSATENSGNTIYF.

V is TRBV9 and J is TRBJ2-1; 7 bases are shared with TRBD2. Germline V gene sequence: CDR1 SGDLS, CDR2 YYNGEE. The CDR3 is made up of 17 amino acids. The V gene end was trimmed by 3 bases and the J gene end by 6 bases; junction bases not matched to a gene: 15. Here the CDR3 DNA reads TGTGCCAGCAGCGGAGGGAAACTAGCGTCCCCCTCCAATGAGCAGTTCTTC. Amino acids: CASSGGKLASPSNEQFF.

The gene calls are TRBV6-6 and TRBJ1-2; unclear D gene. The CDR3 length is 13 residues. CDR1 MNHNY and CDR2 SVGAGI come from the germline V gene (reference sequence). Between the trimmed V and J ends, which lost 8 bases and 3 bases, there was a span of 13 bases. The CDR3 region is CASHEAKDYGYTF. The CDR3, as DNA: TGTGCCAGCCATGAGGCTAAGGACTATGGCTACACCTTC.

The chain recombines TRBV19 with TRBJ2-7; D might be TRBD2 (7 bases). Germline-derived CDR1 and CDR2 are LNHDA and SQIVND (reference sequence). The V and J ends lost 2 bases and 4 bases respectively, with 18 bases between them. The CDR3 contains 16 residues. The CDR3 coding sequence is TGTGCCAGTAGTATAAGTGGGGGGGGGCCGCCATACGAGCAGTACTTC. Translation: CASSISGGGPPYEQYF.

J is TRBJ1-5 and V is TRBV6-5; no clear D. Per germline, CDR1 MNHEY and CDR2 SVGAGI. Trimming pared 0 bases from V and 0 bases from J, leaving 9 bases between. The CDR3 is made up of 16 amino acids. The CDR3 is CASSYSRDYSNQPQHF. The CDR3 nucleotides read TGTGCCAGCAGTTACTCAAGAGACTATAGCAATCAGCCCCAGCATTTT.

CDR3 in amino acids: CASSPRGRHGNTIYF. As DNA, the CDR3 is TGTGCCAGCAGCCCGCGGGGGCGCCACGGAAACACCATATATTTT. The chain carries TRBV7-8 and TRBJ1-3, with D possibly matching TRBD1 (6 bases). Germline assignment: CDR1 SGHVS and CDR2 FQNEAQ. With 5 bases removed from V and 4 bases from J, the gap between germline ends came to 15 bases. This CDR3 region has 15 residues.

The rearrangement links TRBV9 to TRBJ1-3, with a possible D match to TRBD1 (6 bases). Looked up from germline, CDR1 is SGDLS and CDR2 is YYNGEE. The V and J ends lost 0 bases and 2 bases respectively, with 12 bases between them. This CDR3 comprises 16 residues. CDR3 sequence reads: CASSVEGQVPGNTIYF. The CDR3 region has the DNA TGTGCCAGCAGCGTAGAGGGACAAGTACCTGGAAACACCATATATTTT.

This clone appeared a single time. The chain carries TRBV5-1 and TRBJ1-1; possibly TRBD1 for D (5 bases). Trimming left V 4 bases short and J 7 bases short, with 14 bases between. This CDR3 contains 13 residues. In germline, CDR1 is SGHRS, CDR2 YFSETQ. The CDR3 DNA sequence: TGCGCCAGCAGCGAAGGTGATGGGGGTGAAGCTTTCTTT. It encodes CASSEGDGGEAFF.

A single count supports this clone. The chain is built from TRBV5-6 and TRBJ1-5; TRBD1 agrees at 8 bases. The CDR3 contains 16 residues. The junction had 5 bases not matched to a gene; V was cut back by 3 bases and J by 0 bases. CDR1 is SGHDT, CDR2 YYEEEE, per germline. DNA for the CDR3: TGTGCCAGCAGCTACGGACAGGGCTATAGCAATCAGCCCCAGCATTTT. This translates into CASSYGQGYSNQPQHF. The whole variable domain, filled in from reference TRBV5-6 and TRBJ1-5, reads DAGVTQSPTHLIKTRGQQVTLRCSPKSGHDTVSWYQQALGQGPQFIFQYYEEEERQRGNFPDRFSGHQFPNYSSELNVNALLLGDSALYLCASSYGQGYSNQPQHFGDGTRLSIL.

The chain combines TRBV3-1 (or the pseudogene TRBV3-2) with TRBJ2-1; D is unresolved. The length of the CDR3 is 16 residues. V shed 4 bases and J shed 10 bases, with 23 bases lying between them. In germline, CDR1 is LGHDT, CDR2 YNNKEL (reference sequence). The CDR3 nucleotides are TGTGCCAGCAGCCCCAATACCAAGGTCCCCGAAGGGGAGCAGTTCTTC. Residues: CASSPNTKVPEGEQFF.

This chain uses TRBV28 with TRBJ2-1; TRBD2 matches 11 bases. The J segment lost 8 bases and the V segment lost 0 bases, leaving 12 bases of the junction unmatched. CDR1 and CDR2 from the germline V gene are MDHEN and SYDVKM. The CDR3 has 18 residues. As DNA, the CDR3 is TGTGCCAGCAGTTTATGGCGGGTAGCGGGGGGGCCGTTGGATGAGCAGTTCTTC. Its protein is CASSLWRVAGGPLDEQFF.

This clone came up a few times. The rearrangement uses TRBV6-5 and TRBJ1-1, with 7 bases that match TRBD1. Germline-derived CDR1 and CDR2 are MNHEY and SVGAGI. V was clipped by 6 bases and J by 1 base; unmatched bases: 8. The CDR3 sequence is 15 residues long. The CDR3 nucleotides are TGTGCCAGCAGAAGGACAGGTGGCCAGAACACTGAAGCTTTCTTT. Amino acid sequence: CASRRTGGQNTEAFF.

The V and J genes are TRBV5-4 and TRBJ2-2, with a weak D call TRBD1 (5 bases). The germline gives CDR1 SGHNT, CDR2 YYREEE (reference sequence). Deletions cut 4 bases from V and 4 bases from J, with 11 bases between. The CDR3 has 14 amino acids. This CDR3 reads CASSGAGGTGELFF. CDR3 nucleotide sequence: TGTGCCAGCAGCGGGGCCGGCGGCACCGGGGAGCTGTTTTTT.

The count of this clone is one. The chain joins TRBV11-2 to TRBJ2-7; D is ambiguous. Trimming shortened V by 5 bases and J by 2 bases, and 10 bases separated the two germline ends. This CDR3 is built from 13 residues. Germline assignment: CDR1 SGHAT and CDR2 FQNNGV. CDR3: CASSPNTPYEQYF. Written as DNA, the CDR3 is TGTGCCAGCAGCCCGAACACCCCCTACGAGCAGTACTTC.

The chain couples TRBV28 to TRBJ1-2; 8 bases are shared with TRBD1. The germline CDR1 and CDR2 sequences are MDHEN and SYDVKM. The CDR3 runs to 14 residues. V trimming: 5 bases; J trimming: 2 bases; junction bases outside the gene matches: 4. The CDR3 region is CASSVNRGNYGYTF. CDR3 DNA sequence: TGTGCCAGCAGTGTAAACAGGGGGAACTATGGCTACACCTTC.

The gene calls are TRBV6-6 and TRBJ2-7; unclear D gene. Germline V lookup: CDR1 MNHNY, CDR2 SVGAGI (reference sequence). Trimming stripped 6 bases from V and 7 bases from J, with 19 bases between. There are 14 residues in the CDR3. Here the CDR3 reads CASRNGRILGEQYF. The CDR3 DNA reads TGTGCCAGCAGAAATGGACGGATTCTGGGAGAGCAGTACTTC.

The chain uses TRBV5-5 and TRBJ2-7; TRBD1 matches 9 bases. The CDR3 is 15 amino acids. Germline assignment: CDR1 SGHKS and CDR2 YYEKEE (reference sequence). V trimming: 6 bases; J trimming: 3 bases; junction bases outside the gene matches: 10. CDR3 amino acids: CASILGYRGLYEQYF. CDR3 nucleotide sequence: TGTGCCAGCATCCTGGGGTACAGGGGGCTCTACGAGCAGTACTTC.

V usage is TRBV28 and J usage is TRBJ2-5; maybe TRBD1 (6 bases). The DNA end is a closer match to TRBJ2-7, so the J assignment may be wrong. The CDR3 runs 16 residues. Germline loops: CDR1 MDHEN, CDR2 SYDVKM. The chain's CDR3 is CASGDIGRPSSYEQYF. The CDR3 nucleotides read TGTGCCAGTGGGGACATCGGACGGCCGAGCTCCTACGAGCAGTACTTC.

V usage is TRBV5-1 and J usage is TRBJ2-7, with D perhaps matching TRBD2 (5 bases). V lost 5 bases and J 3 bases, leaving 12 bases between the germline ends. The length of the CDR3 is 13 residues. Germline V gene sequence: CDR1 SGHRS, CDR2 YFSETQ. The CDR3 nucleotides are TGCGCCAGCAGGGGTAGCGAGGGCTACGAGCAGTACTTC. Protein: CASRGSEGYEQYF.